This T cell receptor (beta chain) was captured by sequencing in a study of cytomegalovirus exposure and HLA in healthy donors. From germline, CDR1 is MNHEY and CDR2 SMNVEV (reference sequence). The V gene lost 0 bases and the J gene lost 6 bases, with 10 bases spanning the gap. The CDR3 sequence is 14 residues long. It was with 60 Vbeta and 13 Jbeta primers that the PCR ran. The protocol was immunoSEQ multiplex PCR, while the TCRdb copy is restricted to in-frame clones and leaves out a portion. The sample holds some 150,000 clones, roughly 76% seen once. Source material: PBMCs. This sequence joins TRBV27 and TRBJ2-3, with TRBD1 as a possible D gene (5 bases). This TCR was sampled from a woman between 45 and 60 years old in good health and CMV-seronegative. CDR3 in DNA: TGTGCCAGCAGTTTATCAGGGGCCTGGGATACGCAGTATTTT. Its protein product is CASSLSGAWDTQYF.